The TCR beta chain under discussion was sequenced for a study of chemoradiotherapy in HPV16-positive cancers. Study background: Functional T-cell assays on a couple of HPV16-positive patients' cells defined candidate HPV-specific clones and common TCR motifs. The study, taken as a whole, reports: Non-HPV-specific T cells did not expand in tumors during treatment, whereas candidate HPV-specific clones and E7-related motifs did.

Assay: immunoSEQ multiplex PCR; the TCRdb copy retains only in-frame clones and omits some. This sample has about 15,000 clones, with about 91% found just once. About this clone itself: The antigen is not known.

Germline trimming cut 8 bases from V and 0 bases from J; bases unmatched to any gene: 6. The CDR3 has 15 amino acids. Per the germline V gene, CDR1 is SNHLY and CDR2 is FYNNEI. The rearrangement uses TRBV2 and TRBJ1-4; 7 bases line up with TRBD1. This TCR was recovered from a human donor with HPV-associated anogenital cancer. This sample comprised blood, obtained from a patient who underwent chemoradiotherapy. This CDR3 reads CASLRDRATNEKLFF. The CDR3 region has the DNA TGTGCCAGCCTCAGGGACAGAGCAACTAATGAAAAACTGTTTTTT.